Listed below are T cell receptor beta chains from one sample, sequenced in a study of graft-versus-host responses after intestinal transplantation. Their recognized antigens are unknown. Sequencing used immunoSEQ multiplex PCR; TCRdb keeps in-frame clones, though not all of them. The sample lists fewer than 120,000 clones; about 94% were seen once. This specimen was unstimulated CD8+ T cells sorted from spleen or lymph node cells, taken before intestinal transplant. Every receptor here comes from a human donor who received an intestinal transplant. The CDR3 runs from the conserved cysteine through the conserved F or W. The D gene is left open where the match is weak. Not every row has a clone size; where given, it reads once, few, many or a size class.

D gene	V gene	clone size	J gene	CDR3 DNA	CDR3 protein
.	TRBV28	.	TRBJ1-5	TGTGCCAGCAGGGGAACAGGGAGTGGTAATCAGCCCCAGCATTTT	CASRGTGSGNQPQHF
TRBD1	TRBV4-1	.	TRBJ2-5	TGCGCCAGCAGCCCACACAGGGGAGAAGAGACCCAGTACTTC	CASSPHRGEETQYF
TRBD1	TRBV28	.	TRBJ1-2	TGTGCCAGCAGTCTGGGACAGGGGGCGACCAACTATGGCTACACCTTC	CASSLGQGATNYGYTF
.	TRBV28	.	TRBJ1-4	TGTGCCAGCATCTCACAGGACGCAACTAATGAAAAACTGTTTTTT	CASISQDATNEKLFF
.	TRBV9	.	TRBJ2-2	TGTGCCAGCAGCGTAGCAGGGACCACCGGGGAGCTGTTTTTT	CASSVAGTTGELFF
.	TRBV4-1	.	TRBJ2-3	TGCGCCAGCAGCCAAGTTCAGACTTTCACAGATACGCAGTATTTT	CASSQVQTFTDTQYF
.	TRBV5-1	.	TRBJ1-1	TGCGCCAGCAGCTTCGTCGATCCGGGGAACACTGAAGCTTTCTTT	CASSFVDPGNTEAFF
.	TRBV5-4	.	TRBJ1-1	TGTGCCAGCAGCTTTGCAGCTGGGATGAACACTGAAGCTTTCTTT	CASSFAAGMNTEAFF
.	TRBV11-2	.	TRBJ2-7	TGTGCCAGCAGCCTAACCGGAGTTTCCTACGAGCAGTACTTC	CASSLTGVSYEQYF
TRBD2	TRBV9	.	TRBJ2-7	TGTGCCAGCAGTCGGCTAGCGGGAATAGCCTACGAGCAGTACTTC	CASSRLAGIAYEQYF
.	TRBV5-4	.	TRBJ2-1	TGTGCCAGCAGTCTCATGCTCGGCGGGACTGAGCAGTTCTTC	CASSLMLGGTEQFF
.	TRBV28	.	TRBJ2-1	TGTGCCAGCAGTCCCCTAGCGCTGAGCGGTAGTGAGCAGTTCTTC	CASSPLALSGSEQFF
TRBD2	TRBV7-9	.	TRBJ2-7	TGTGCCAGCAGCGCCGGGACTAGATCGTGGGAGCAGTACTTC	CASSAGTRSWEQYF
.	TRBV9	.	TRBJ1-5	TGTGCCAGCAGCGTAGGCGGAGATAGCAATCAGCCCCAGCATTTT	CASSVGGDSNQPQHF
.	TRBV6-5	.	TRBJ2-7	TGTGCCAGCAGTTACTCGTTAGTCTCCTACGAGCAGTACTTC	CASSYSLVSYEQYF
.	TRBV10-3	.	TRBJ2-7	TGTGCCATCAGTGAGGACGGCCCCTCCTACGAGCAGTACTTC	CAISEDGPSYEQYF
.	TRBV5-4	.	TRBJ1-5	TGTGCCAGCAGCCATCAGGGTGAAGGGCAGCCCCAGCATTTT	CASSHQGEGQPQHF
.	TRBV5-6	.	TRBJ1-4	TGTGCCAGCAGCTTCCAGACGGACAGCTCGTATGAAAAACTGTTTTTT	CASSFQTDSSYEKLFF
.	TRBV19	.	TRBJ1-2	TGTGCCAGTAGTCACCCAAGAAGCTATGGCTACACCTTC	CASSHPRSYGYTF
.	TRBV5-6	.	TRBJ2-3	TGTGCCAGCAGCCCAGGGGTTACAGATACGCAGTATTTT	CASSPGVTDTQYF
.	TRBV5-1	.	TRBJ2-7	TGCGCCAGCAGCTTGGAAGGGATTAGCTACGAGCAGTACTTC	CASSLEGISYEQYF
.	TRBV9	.	TRBJ2-7	TGTGCCAGCAGCGTCAGGTCGGCATCCGAGCAGTACTTC	CASSVRSASEQYF
TRBD2	TRBV7-3	.	TRBJ2-1	TGTGCCAGCAGCTCCACACTAGCGGGAGGGGACAATGAGCAGTTCTTC	CASSSTLAGGDNEQFF
.	TRBV6-4	once	TRBJ2-3	TGTGCCAGCAGTGACTTAGGACTTATTGCTGGAGATACGCAGTATTTT	CASSDLGLIAGDTQYF
TRBD1	TRBV5-6	.	TRBJ1-6	TGTGCCAGCAGCTCGGGACAGGGAGGTTCACCCCTCCACTTT	CASSSGQGGSPLHF